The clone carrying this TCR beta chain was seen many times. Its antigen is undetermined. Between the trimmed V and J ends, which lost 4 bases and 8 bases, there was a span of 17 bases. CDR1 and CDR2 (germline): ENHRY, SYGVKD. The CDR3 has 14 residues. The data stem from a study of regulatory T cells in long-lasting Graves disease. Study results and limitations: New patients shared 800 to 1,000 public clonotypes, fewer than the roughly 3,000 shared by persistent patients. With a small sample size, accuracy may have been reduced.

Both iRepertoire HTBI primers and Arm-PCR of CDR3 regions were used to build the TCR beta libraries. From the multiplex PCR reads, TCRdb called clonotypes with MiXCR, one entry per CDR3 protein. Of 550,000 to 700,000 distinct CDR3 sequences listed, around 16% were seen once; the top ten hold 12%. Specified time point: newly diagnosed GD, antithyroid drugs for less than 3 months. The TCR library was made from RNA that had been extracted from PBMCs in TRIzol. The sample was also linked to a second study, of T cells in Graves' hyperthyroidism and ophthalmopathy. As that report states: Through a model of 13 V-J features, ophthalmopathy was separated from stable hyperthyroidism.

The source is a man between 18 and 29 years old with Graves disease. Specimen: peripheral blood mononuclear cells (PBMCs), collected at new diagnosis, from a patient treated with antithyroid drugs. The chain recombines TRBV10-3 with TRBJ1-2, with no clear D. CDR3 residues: CAISAPSNPLGYTF. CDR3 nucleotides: TGTGCCATCAGTGCGCCCTCCAATCCACTAGGCTACACCTTC.